The subject of this entry is one T cell receptor (beta chain). These data belong to a study of blood T cell repertoires in COVID-19. Trimming removed 3 bases at V and 4 bases at J, with 6 bases between. There are 12 residues in the CDR3. Repertoires were generated with immunoSEQ multiplex PCR, while TCRdb's copy carries only in-frame clones and drops some. Of approximately 300,000 clones listed, about four fifths are singletons. The sequence derives from a woman aged 45-60 years with acute or convalescent COVID-19. The chain has TRBV12-3 or TRBV12-4 and TRBJ1-2, with D uncertain. Sequences were obtained from peripheral blood. The CDR3 protein is CASSFWSYGYTF. DNA for the CDR3: TGTGCCAGCAGTTTTTGGAGCTATGGCTACACCTTC.